What follows describes a single T cell receptor (beta chain). Its antigen is currently not known. No much larger clone is present one base from it, and per-base qualities are unavailable. The library was obtained by the immunoSEQ multiplex PCR assay. Per the authors' processing: During preprocessing, nonproductive sequences were removed, along with CDR3s that did not begin with C, did not end with F or W, or were shorter than 7 amino acids. Antigen-specific clonotypes were called with the MANAFEST web app on the basis of expansion relative to the reference and to other culture wells. A clone was considered positive if the clone showed significant expansion compared with the reference culture in 2 of 3 replicate wells at an FDR below 0.05. To be called positive, a clone also had to show significant expansion compared with every other tandem well and an odds ratio greater than 5. CDR3 homology was quantified as pairwise Levenshtein distance, calculated with the stringdist R package after three terminal residues were trimmed from each end. This immuneACCESS table, as held by TCRdb, lists in-frame sequences with V and J called but not all clones. Of the missing ones, under half trace to an unresolved V gene in checked studies; the others have no known cause. V, J and clone size derive from that table, while D and trimming were established from the DNA sequence. This sample is represented by some 16,000 clones; 76% of them were singletons. Over 25% of the sample is held by the ten biggest clonotypes.

CD4+ T cells from unexposed donors were collected before the COVID-19 pandemic (2011-2018). After around 10 days of culture, CD4+ T cells were isolated with the EasySep CD4+ T cell isolation kit. As cell number allowed, CD4+ T cells from unexposed donors were tested for reactivity to SARS-CoV-2 S and N and to four common cold coronavirus spike pools. PBMCs were cultured at under 2.5 million per well in IMDM supplemented with around 5% human AB serum and 8 to 10 IU/ml IL-2. Half of the culture medium was replaced with fresh IL-2-containing medium on days 3 and 7. In general, every peptide culture condition was set up in three replicate wells. The leukapheresis product used for the unexposed donors was purchased from a commercial source. PBMCs were isolated from leukapheresis product or whole blood by Ficoll-Paque PLUS gradient centrifugation. The PBMCs went either fresh into the expansion assay or into cryopreservation at -140 degrees C. The QIAamp Micro DNA Kit was used to extract genomic DNA from the CD4+ T cells.

The sample belongs to a study of CD4 T cells in relation to SARS-CoV-2 and coronaviruses (dated by TCRdb to the early 2020s). Context from the whole study: In the ViraFEST assay, PBMCs were grown with antigen for roughly ten days, and TCR beta CDR3s were then sequenced to identify antigen-specific clonal expansions. The study assessed, at the TCR clonotype level, memory CD4+ T cell crossreactivity between SARS-CoV-2 and common cold coronavirus spike proteins. Shared crossreactive spike epitopes were mapped to their HLA restriction using patient-derived lymphoblastoid cell lines. The Adaptive Biotechnologies TCR-sequencing kit was used to sequence samples from three pre-COVID donors and the naive versus memory experiments, whereas other data were Illumina-based. A different TCR-beta assay, based on Illumina, was used to sequence expansion assays from other donors in the study. An HIV-1 Nef peptide pool or a no-peptide culture served as the negative reference condition. General findings and caveats noted by the study authors: Crossreactive clones showed significantly weaker SARS-CoV-2-driven expansion than monoreactive clones, consistent with antigenic imprinting. Because the crossreactivity analysis focused on spike protein, crossreactivity against other viral proteins was not assessed. Small numbers of patients and of tested TCRs limited the study. Memory CD4+ clonotypes crossrecognizing SARS-CoV-2 and at least one common cold coronavirus spike were found in approximately 65% of donors. Because no donor provided both pre-pandemic and post-infection samples, tracing the source of pre-existing responses was limited.

This sequence was found in a human donor in good health. Material: CD4+ T cells from PBMCs, cultured in vitro.

The CDR3: CASSQEARDSGAFF. The DNA sequence is TGCGCCAGCAGCCAAGAAGCCCGGGACTCGGGAGCTTTCTTT. In this chain, TRBV4-1 is recombined with TRBJ1-1; TRBD1 is a possible D gene, resting on 5 matching bases. Relative to germline, V is 0 bases shorter and J is 10 bases shorter, with 15 bases between their ends. Measured from the cysteine to the phenylalanine, the CDR3 is 14 residues long. The entry retains the CDR3 DNA only, 42 bases that are in frame from base 1. The germline V gene specifies MGHRA as CDR1 and YSYEKL as CDR2.